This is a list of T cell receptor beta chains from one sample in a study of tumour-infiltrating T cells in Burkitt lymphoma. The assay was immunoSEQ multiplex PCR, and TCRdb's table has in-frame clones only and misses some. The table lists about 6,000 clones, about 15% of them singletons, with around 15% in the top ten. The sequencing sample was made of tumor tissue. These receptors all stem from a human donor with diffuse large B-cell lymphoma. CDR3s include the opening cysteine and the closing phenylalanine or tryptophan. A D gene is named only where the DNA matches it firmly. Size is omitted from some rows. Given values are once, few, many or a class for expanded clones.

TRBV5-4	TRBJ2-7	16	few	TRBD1	TGTGCCAGCAGCTCGGTCGGACAGGGGGCTATCTACGAGCAGTACTTC	CASSSVGQGAIYEQYF
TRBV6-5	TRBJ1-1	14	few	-	TGTGCCAGCAGTTACCCCGGGACTTTCACTGAAGCTTTCTTT	CASSYPGTFTEAFF
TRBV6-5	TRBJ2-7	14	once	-	TGTGCCAGCAGTTACGGACAGCACTCCTACGAGCAGTACTTC	CASSYGQHSYEQYF
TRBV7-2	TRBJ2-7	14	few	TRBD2	TGTGCCAGCAGCTCTAGCGGGTTTTCCTACGAGCAGTACTTC	CASSSSGFSYEQYF
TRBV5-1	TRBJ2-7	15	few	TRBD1	TGCGCCAGCAGGAATGTCCGGGACAGGGACTACGAGCAGTACTTC	CASRNVRDRDYEQYF
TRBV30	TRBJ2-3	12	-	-	TGTGCCTGGAGTACCGCCATAGCCCCGCAGTATTTT	CAWSTAIAPQYF
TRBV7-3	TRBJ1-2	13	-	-	TGTGCCAGCAGCCAGGACAGTATCTCTGGCTACACCTTC	CASSQDSISGYTF
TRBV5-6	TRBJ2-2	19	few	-	TGTGCCAGCAGCAGCTATGGGGTCCGGGGACGGATAAACACCGGGGAGCTGTTTTTT	CASSSYGVRGRINTGELFF
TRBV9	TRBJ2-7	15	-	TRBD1	TGTGCCAGCAGCGGAGGGACAGGGGGCATCTACGAGCAGTACTTC	CASSGGTGGIYEQYF
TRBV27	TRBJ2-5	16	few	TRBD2	TGTGCCAGTACCGGGACTAGCGGGAGGCTAGGGGAGACCCAGTACTTC	CASTGTSGRLGETQYF